The source of this T cell receptor beta chain is a study of cytomegalovirus exposure and HLA in healthy donors. PCR primers comprised 60 Vbeta and 13 Jbeta primers. The repertoire was sequenced with immunoSEQ multiplex PCR; TCRdb's copy has only in-frame clones and lacks some. The table lists about 140,000 clones, about 80% of them singletons. Sequenced input: PBMCs. The receptor's source is a man aged 18-30 years in good health and CMV-seronegative.

For the CDR3, the DNA is TGTGCCAGCAGCTTTGGGGGCAGCGCGTCCCTGAACACTGAAGCTTTCTTT. It specifies CASSFGGSASLNTEAFF. This chain connects TRBV11-3 to TRBJ1-1; D is perhaps TRBD1 (6 bases). The V gene lost 3 bases and the J gene lost 0 bases, with 17 bases spanning the gap. The CDR3 covers 17 residues. Germline-derived CDR1 and CDR2 are SGHNT and YENEEA.